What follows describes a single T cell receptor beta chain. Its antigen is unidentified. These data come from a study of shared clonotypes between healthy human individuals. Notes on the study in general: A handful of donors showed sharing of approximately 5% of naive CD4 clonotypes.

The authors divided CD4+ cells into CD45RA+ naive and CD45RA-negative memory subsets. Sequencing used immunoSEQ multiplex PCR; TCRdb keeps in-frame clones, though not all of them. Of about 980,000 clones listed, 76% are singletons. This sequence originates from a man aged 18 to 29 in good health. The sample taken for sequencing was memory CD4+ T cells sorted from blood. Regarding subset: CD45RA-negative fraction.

CDR3 amino acids: CASSLLLQPQHF. The CDR3 DNA follows: TGTGCCAGCAGTCTTCTATTGCAGCCCCAGCATTTT. This chain uses TRBV6-1 with TRBJ1-5; D is unclear. Germline V gene sequence: CDR1 MNHNS, CDR2 SASEGT. The V end was cut by 5 bases, the J end by 7 bases, with 9 bases between. There are 12 residues in the CDR3.